The 22 T cell receptor beta chains given below trace back to one sample, sequenced in a study of post-analysis software for immune sequencing data. Unique molecular identifiers had been added to the TCR beta cDNA libraries. TCRdb reprocessed the PCR reads via MiXCR and lists one record per CDR3 protein. The data hold hundreds of thousands of distinct CDR3 sequences, with less than 40% observed a single time. These receptors have no identified antigens. Study conclusions and caveats: With TRBV5-6, TRBV5-1 and TRBV20-1 included, a handful of TRBV segments were more frequent in patients than in controls.

Sequencing was carried out using blood. The receptors here all came from a girl aged 2 to 10 with multiple sclerosis.

This clonotype was seen a single time. An end of the junction does not agree with germline; a read error may underlie this. V and J are TRBV6-4 and TRBJ2-3, with TRBD2 as a possible D gene (6 bases). Per the germline V gene, CDR1 is MRHNA and CDR2 is SNTAGT. The CDR3 totals 13 residues. The CDR3 nucleotides read TGTGCCGGCAGTGACCAGCGGGCAGATACGCAGTATTTT. Translated: CAGSDQRADTQYF.

The chain has TRBV7-8 and TRBJ2-3; D might be TRBD2 (6 bases). This CDR3 region has 15 residues. Per germline, CDR1 SGHVS and CDR2 FQNEAQ. V lost 1 base to trimming and J lost 4 bases, with 12 bases between them. This chain's CDR3 is CASSLGRLGPDTQYF. CDR3 bases: TGTGCCAGCAGCTTAGGGAGACTAGGCCCAGATACGCAGTATTTT.

This clonotype has a handful of counts. The chain links TRBV10-3 to TRBJ2-7, with D maybe TRBD1 (7 bases). Trimming took 10 bases from V and 3 from J, leaving 13 bases between them. The CDR3 consists of 12 residues. Germline V gives CDR1 ENHRY, CDR2 SYGVKD. CDR3: CASAGGGYEQYF. CDR3 in DNA: TGTGCCAGTGCAGGGGGAGGCTACGAGCAGTACTTC.

The chain combines TRBV19 with TRBJ2-7; TRBD2 aligns across 10 bases. Losses at the gene ends were 5 bases for V and 1 base for J; bases not matched to a gene: 8. This CDR3 comprises 16 residues. Germline-derived CDR1 and CDR2 are LNHDA and SQIVND (reference sequence). The CDR3 sequence: CASSHPGLATSYEQYF. The CDR3 coding sequence is TGTGCCAGTAGTCATCCGGGACTAGCGACATCCTACGAGCAGTACTTC.

The V gene is TRBV12-3 or TRBV12-4, the J gene TRBJ1-5; D uncertain. The CDR3 runs 15 residues. V was trimmed by 3 bases and J by 1 base, leaving 10 bases between them. As DNA, the CDR3 is TGTGCCAGCAGTTTTGACCGAAAAAGCAATCAGCCCCAGCATTTT. This gives the protein CASSFDRKSNQPQHF.

The V call is TRBV6-2 or TRBV6-3, the J call TRBJ2-7; possibly TRBD2 for D (6 bases). The CDR3 consists of 15 residues. Germline V gene sequence: CDR1 MNHEY, CDR2 SVGEGT. Trimming shortened V by 0 bases and J by 2 bases, and 11 bases separated the two germline ends. CDR3 sequence: CASSYSTGSTYEQYF. CDR3 nucleotide sequence: TGTGCCAGCAGTTACTCGACCGGGAGCACCTACGAGCAGTACTTC.

With regard to this clonotype: At one end, the junction sequence differs from germline, possibly due to a read error. This rearrangement joins TRBV7-7 to TRBJ2-4; TRBD2 matches at 8 bases. The assigned J gene may be wrong: the sequence end matches TRBJ2-7 better. CDR1 SSHAT and CDR2 FNYEAQ come from the germline V gene (reference sequence). The CDR3 consists of 14 residues. CDR3 in amino acids: CASSFGAGVDEQYF. The CDR3 DNA is TGTGCTAGCAGCTTTGGAGCGGGAGTGGACGAGCAGTACTTC.

The chain recombines TRBV10-3 with TRBJ2-1, with a possible D match to TRBD2 (5 bases). CDR3 size: 14 residues. Per the germline V gene, CDR1 is ENHRY and CDR2 is SYGVKD. With 8 bases removed from V and 9 bases from J, the gap between germline ends came to 20 bases. DNA of the CDR3: TGTGCCATCCGAGGCTACGGAGGTTCGCCTGAGCAGTTCTTC. Its protein is CAIRGYGGSPEQFF.

This clonotype was seen more than once but under ten times. The chain uses TRBV7-2 and TRBJ2-1; D possibly corresponds to TRBD2 (7 bases). The ends were cut back, 1 base at V and 2 bases at J, with 9 bases in the middle. The CDR3 contains 15 residues. Germline-derived CDR1 and CDR2 are SGHTA and FQGNSA. The CDR3 DNA follows: TGTGCCAGCAGCTTAGAGGGGGGGACCTACAATGAGCAGTTCTTC. It translates to CASSLEGGTYNEQFF.

The chain uses TRBV27 and TRBJ1-5; tentatively, D is TRBD1 (5 bases). Trimming pared 8 bases from V and 5 bases from J, leaving 19 bases between. From germline, CDR1 is MNHEY and CDR2 SMNVEV (reference sequence). The CDR3 contains 15 residues. The CDR3 spells CASRRGGLVDQPQHF. Written as DNA, the CDR3 is TGTGCCAGCCGAAGGGGAGGGTTAGTAGATCAGCCCCAGCATTTT.

This clonotype was counted only a few times. The chain has TRBV29-1 and TRBJ2-1; TRBD2 matches 10 bases. V lost 3 bases to trimming and J lost 3 bases; unmatched junction nucleotides: 5. The CDR3 covers 15 residues. The germline CDR1 and CDR2 sequences are SQVTM and ANQGSEA. The DNA of the CDR3 is TGCAGCGTTGATCCTAGCGGGAGTATCTACAATGAGCAGTTCTTC. It is translated as CSVDPSGSIYNEQFF.

This clonotype turned up a few times. This rearrangement joins TRBV3-1 to TRBJ2-7; D might be TRBD2 (6 bases). CDR1 LGHDT and CDR2 YNNKEL come from the germline V gene (reference sequence). The CDR3 has 14 amino acids. V gave up 5 bases and J gave up 3 bases, with 14 bases separating them. The CDR3 reads CASSYSGLHYEQYF. Here the CDR3 DNA reads TGTGCCAGCAGCTATTCGGGACTCCACTACGAGCAGTACTTC.

The chain combines TRBV5-1 with TRBJ2-2; 10 positions match TRBD1. This CDR3 region has 16 residues. After removal of 4 bases from V and 4 bases from J, the junction contained 7 bases not matched to a gene. Per the germline V gene, CDR1 is SGHRS and CDR2 is YFSETQ. The CDR3 sequence is CASSGRRDRGTGELFF. The CDR3 DNA is TGCGCCAGCAGCGGACGCCGGGACAGGGGCACCGGGGAGCTGTTTTTT.

This clonotype has just a few counts. The chain recombines TRBV7-3 with TRBJ2-7, with D maybe TRBD2 (5 bases). The ends were cut back, 2 bases at V and 0 bases at J, with 17 bases in the middle. CDR3 length equals 17 residues. CDR1 SGHTA and CDR2 FQGTGA come from the germline V gene. The CDR3 region is CASSLWPADFSSYEQYF. In nucleotides, the CDR3 is TGTGCCAGCAGCTTATGGCCAGCGGATTTTAGCTCCTACGAGCAGTACTTC.

The chain is built from TRBV5-1 and TRBJ2-3; D might be TRBD2 (5 bases). The germline V gene encodes CDR1 SGHRS and CDR2 YFSETQ. The CDR3 extends over 17 amino acids. Between the trimmed V and J ends, which lost 3 bases and 0 bases, there was a span of 17 bases. In DNA, the CDR3 is TGCGCCAGCAGCTATTACAATAGAAGGGAGAGCACAGATACGCAGTATTTT. Translating it yields CASSYYNRRESTDTQYF.

J is TRBJ2-7 and V is TRBV20-1, with 9 bases fitting TRBD1. Germline lookup yields CDR1 DFQATT and CDR2 SNEGSKA (reference sequence). This CDR3 has 14 residues. J was trimmed by 2 bases and V by 0 bases; bases with no gene match: 2. Here the CDR3 DNA reads TGCAGTGCTAGAGATTGGACAGGGGCCTACGAGCAGTACTTC. Residues: CSARDWTGAYEQYF.

This clonotype was counted between two and nine times. This chain uses TRBV20-1 with TRBJ2-2, with 8 positions matching TRBD2. After removal of 1 base from V and 4 bases from J, the junction contained 8 bases not matched to a gene. Germline CDR1 reads DFQATT; CDR2 reads SNEGSKA (reference sequence). The CDR3 spans 16 residues. The DNA of the CDR3 is TGCAGTGCTAGAGTAACGGGGGGGCGGCCCACCGGGGAGCTGTTTTTT. This sequence encodes CSARVTGGRPTGELFF.

This clonotype has just a few counts. The V gene is TRBV20-1, the J gene TRBJ2-7; 8 bases map to TRBD2. This CDR3 comprises 14 residues. The germline gives CDR1 DFQATT, CDR2 SNEGSKA (reference sequence). Unmatched junction bases numbered 6, after V lost 3 bases and J lost 2 bases. The CDR3 coding sequence is TGCAGTGCTAGCCAGACTAGCGCTCCCTACGAGCAGTACTTC. Translated: CSASQTSAPYEQYF.

V and J are TRBV12-3 or TRBV12-4 and TRBJ1-2; TRBD1 is a possible D gene (6 bases). The V end lost 6 bases, the J end lost 4 bases, and 15 bases lay between the germline ends. The CDR3 is 14 residues long. The CDR3 nucleotides are TGTGCCAGCAGGTCTCTCGGGACAACCTATGGCTACACCTTC. Translating gives CASRSLGTTYGYTF.

This chain joins TRBV5-6 and TRBJ2-3; 7 bases are shared with TRBD1. The CDR3 has 15 residues. CDR1 is SGHDT, CDR2 YYEEEE, per germline. V gave up 4 bases and J gave up 5 bases; unmatched junction bases: 10. The chain's CDR3 is CASSPARGRRDTQYF. Written as DNA, the CDR3 is TGTGCCAGCAGCCCGGCTAGGGGGCGAAGAGATACGCAGTATTTT. The whole variable domain, remainder taken from reference TRBV5-6 and TRBJ2-3, is DAGVTQSPTHLIKTRGQQVTLRCSPKSGHDTVSWYQQALGQGPQFIFQYYEEEERQRGNFPDRFSGHQFPNYSSELNVNALLLGDSALYLCASSPARGRRDTQYFGPGTRLTVL.

The chain uses TRBV10-3 and TRBJ2-4; TRBD1 matches 7 bases. Germline V gene data show CDR1 as ENHRY and CDR2 as SYGVKD. The CDR3 sequence is 14 residues long. With V trimmed by 5 bases and J by 6 bases, 7 bases remained unmatched. The CDR3 nucleotides read TGTGCCATCAGTTTTGACAGGGACGGAAACATTCAGTACTTC. Translated, it gives CAISFDRDGNIQYF.

On this clonotype: A much larger clone lies one base from this, so it may be a read error. The rearrangement links TRBV6-5 to TRBJ2-5; the D is unclear. V was pared by 0 bases and J by 1 base, with 9 bases between. The CDR3 sequence is 15 residues long. Germline loops: CDR1 MNHEY, CDR2 SVGAGI. In DNA, the CDR3 is TGTGCCAGCAGTTACTCGATGCATTTCCAAGAGACCCAGTACTTC. It is translated as CASSYSMHFQETQYF.